A single sample gave rise to the 15 T cell receptor beta chains below, sequenced in a study of T-cell reconstitution after alpha-beta-depleted transplantation in children. Molecular barcoding with unique molecular identifiers was used for the TCRbeta library. TCRdb passed the PCR reads through MiXCR, listing each CDR3 protein once. The sample contains 200,000 or so distinct CDR3 sequences, roughly 8.3% of which appear only once. The specimen comprised PBMCs, mostly from graft donor cells, sampled 360 days after TCRalphabeta/CD19-depleted stem cell transplant. The origin of the receptors is a male patient between 2 and 9 years old who had a stem cell transplant for acute myeloid leukemia, so the T cells may come from the graft donor.

This chain links TRBV20-1 with TRBJ2-1, with 8 nucleotides matching TRBD2. After removal of 3 bases from V and 4 bases from J, the junction contained 5 bases not matched to a gene. Germline V gene data show CDR1 as DFQATT and CDR2 as SNEGSKA (reference sequence). This CDR3 contains 14 residues. The CDR3, as DNA: TGCAGTGCTAGTATACTAGCGGTTTACAATGAGCAGTTCTTC. Translating it yields CSASILAVYNEQFF.

V usage is TRBV20-1 and J usage is TRBJ1-2; perhaps TRBD1 as D (5 bases). Per the germline V gene, CDR1 is DFQATT and CDR2 is SNEGSKA (reference sequence). Trimming cost V 6 bases and J 3 bases, with 14 bases left between them. This CDR3 is 13 amino acids long. This chain's CDR3 is CSAIDQGDYGYTF. DNA for the CDR3: TGCAGTGCCATAGACCAGGGAGACTATGGCTACACCTTC.

This clonotype has at least ten counts. The chain links TRBV29-1 to TRBJ2-1, with D perhaps being TRBD1 or TRBD2 (5 bases each). Looked up from germline, CDR1 is SQVTM and CDR2 is ANQGSEA. Trimming cost V 4 bases and J 9 bases, with 13 bases left between them. CDR3 length: 12 residues. The CDR3 loop is CSVGFGAGEQFF. The CDR3 DNA follows: TGCAGCGTTGGGTTCGGGGCAGGTGAGCAGTTCTTC.

V gene TRBV12-3 or TRBV12-4 combines with J gene TRBJ2-1, with 11 positions matching TRBD1. The length of the CDR3 is 16 residues. Trimming cost V 5 bases and J 7 bases; bases outside gene matches: 10. The CDR3 here is CASSPTVGTGGNEQFF. CDR3 DNA: TGTGCCAGCAGTCCCACTGTGGGGACAGGGGGAAATGAGCAGTTCTTC.

Comment on this clonotype: It may be a read error: a sequence one base away is much more abundant. CDR3 bases: TGTGCCACCACCAGTGTCGGCAACAGCCTGGGGCGGCATGAAAAACTGTTTTTT. This codes for CATTSVGNSLGRHEKLFF. The V and J genes are TRBV15 and TRBJ1-4, with D possibly TRBD1 on 5 matching bases. The V gene lost 7 bases and the J gene lost 6 bases, with 27 bases spanning the gap. Germline values: CDR1 LNHNV, CDR2 YYDKDF (reference sequence). The CDR3 contains 18 residues.

V and J are TRBV5-1 and TRBJ2-4; 8 bases are a match to TRBD2. V dropped 3 bases and J dropped 0; count of bases not matched to a gene: 8. This CDR3 is built from 17 residues. Germline V CDR1 and CDR2: SGHRS, YFSETQ. The CDR3 DNA sequence: TGCGCCAGCAGCTGGGACCCCCTAGCGGGAGCCAAAAACATTCAGTACTTC. Translating gives CASSWDPLAGAKNIQYF.

This clonotype was seen a handful of times. The chain combines TRBV2 with TRBJ2-3; the D is unclear. Trimming shortened V by 4 bases and J by 5 bases, and 13 bases separated the two germline ends. The CDR3 runs 14 residues. Looked up from germline, CDR1 is SNHLY and CDR2 is FYNNEI. The CDR3 bases are TGTGCCAGCAGTGCCTTAGTTGTGGGAGATACGCAGTATTTT. Residues: CASSALVVGDTQYF.

This clonotype was seen ten or more times. This chain uses TRBV29-1 with TRBJ2-7, with a weak D call TRBD2 (6 bases). The germline CDR1 and CDR2 sequences are SQVTM and ANQGSEA. V lost 2 bases to trimming and J lost 1 base, with 15 bases between them. The CDR3 loop spans 15 amino acids. CDR3 DNA sequence: TGCAGCGTTGAACTGCCGGGACTTGGTTCCTACGAGCAGTACTTC. As protein: CSVELPGLGSYEQYF.

About this clonotype itself: It may be a read error: a sequence one base away is much more abundant. This sequence joins TRBV18 and TRBJ2-7; the D gene is possibly TRBD1 (6 bases). CDR1 is KGHSH, CDR2 LQKENI, per germline. This CDR3 comprises 13 residues. This chain's CDR3 is CASSPRDNYEQHF. The CDR3 coding sequence is TGTGCCAGCTCACCAAGGGACAACTACGAGCAGCACTTC.

V is TRBV6-2 or TRBV6-3 and J is TRBJ2-7; D tentatively reads TRBD1 or TRBD2 (5 bases each). The germline V gene has CDR1 MNHEY and CDR2 SVGEGT. V lost 2 bases and J 0 bases, leaving 11 bases between the germline ends. The CDR3 is 15 amino acids. The DNA for the CDR3 is TGTGCCAGCAGTTACCCGGGACGGAGCTCCTACGAGCAGTACTTC. It translates to CASSYPGRSSYEQYF.

The J gene is TRBJ2-2, the V gene TRBV6-5, with 11 bases that match TRBD2. The germline V gene has CDR1 MNHEY and CDR2 SVGAGI. V lost 2 bases and J lost 4; bases outside the gene matches: 12. CDR3 length: 19 residues. CDR3 sequence (DNA): TGTGCCAGCAGTTACCCACTAGCGGGAGAAAGTACGGCCACCGGGGAGCTGTTTTTT. Translation: CASSYPLAGESTATGELFF.

The chain joins TRBV7-3 to TRBJ1-5; 8 positions match TRBD1. V lost 5 bases and J lost 0; bases outside the gene matches: 12. Germline CDR1 is SGHTA and CDR2 is FQGTGA. This CDR3 spans 18 amino acids. The CDR3 DNA is TGTGCCAGCAGCCCTTACCGGGGACAGGCTTATAGCAATCAGCCCCAGCATTTT. It specifies CASSPYRGQAYSNQPQHF.

This clonotype has a count of ten or more. V usage is TRBV15 and J usage is TRBJ2-7, with a weak D call TRBD2 (5 bases). Germline CDR1 LNHNV, CDR2 YYDKDF (reference sequence). The CDR3 sequence is 13 residues long. Trimming removed 6 bases at V and 0 bases at J, with 9 bases between. As DNA, the CDR3 is TGTGCCACCAGGGCGGGTAACTCCTACGAGCAGTACTTC. Residues: CATRAGNSYEQYF.

The chain joins TRBV12-3 or TRBV12-4 to TRBJ2-2; D unresolved. V lost 5 bases to trimming and J lost 8 bases, with 3 bases between them. The CDR3 runs 10 residues. The CDR3 region has the DNA TGTGCCAGCAGTGGGGGGGAGCTGTTTTTT. Protein product: CASSGGELFF.

The table lists this clonotype with many counts. The gene calls are TRBV3-1 and TRBJ2-3; no firm D call. Trimming took 3 bases from V and 5 from J, leaving 9 bases between them. This CDR3 is built from 13 residues. Germline CDR1 and CDR2: LGHDT and YNNKEL (reference sequence). Here the CDR3 DNA reads TGTGCCAGCAGCCAGACGGCCGGAGATACGCAGTATTTT. It specifies CASSQTAGDTQYF.